A single sample gave rise to the 32 T cell receptor beta chains below, sequenced in a study of neoadjuvant anti-PD-1 for oral cavity cancer. Only in-frame clones appear in the TCRdb table, and some are missing; sequencing was by immunoSEQ multiplex PCR. This sample yields 10,000 or so clones, of which 68% are seen a single time; less than 4.5% belongs to the top ten. Time point meaning: after neoadjuvant nivolumab, at surgical resection. This specimen was PBMCs, taken after nivolumab (anti-PD-1) treatment. These receptors originate from a person between 40 and 85 years old with oral cavity squamous cell carcinoma.

Only a few counts were recorded for this clone. The chain uses TRBV7-7 and TRBJ2-2; 8 bases match TRBD1. The CDR3 length is 14 residues. Germline V gene lookup returns CDR1 SSHAT and CDR2 FNYEAQ (reference sequence). V lost 2 bases to trimming and J lost 5 bases; unmatched junction nucleotides: 1. The CDR3 here is CASSLTGGTGELFF. The CDR3 nucleotides are TGTGCCAGCAGCTTAACAGGGGGTACCGGGGAGCTGTTTTTT. Based on the CDR3 plus reference TRBV7-7 and TRBJ2-2, the full variable domain is GAGVSQSPRYKVTKRGQDVTLRCDPISSHATLYWYQQALGQGPEFLTYFNYEAQPDKSGLPSDRFSAERPEGSISTLTIQRTEQRDSAMYRCASSLTGGTGELFFGEGSRLTVL.

The table lists this clone with a few counts. The chain joins TRBV7-3 to TRBJ1-3; D remains ambiguous. V lost 4 bases and J lost 0, with 10 bases in between. The CDR3 sequence is 15 residues long. Germline CDR1 SGHTA, CDR2 FQGTGA. This CDR3 is CASSSTAASGNTIYF. CDR3 DNA sequence: TGTGCCAGCAGCTCTACAGCCGCCTCTGGAAACACCATATATTTT.

The chain links TRBV11-3 to TRBJ1-5, with D hard to call. This CDR3 is built from 12 residues. V was clipped by 3 bases and J by 4 bases, with 4 bases between them. Per germline, CDR1 SGHNT and CDR2 YENEEA. The CDR3 region is CASSFHNQPQHF. The CDR3 DNA follows: TGTGCCAGCAGCTTCCATAATCAGCCCCAGCATTTT.

This clone was detected only a few times. This sequence joins TRBV7-6 and TRBJ2-7; 9 bases agree with TRBD1. Germline V gene sequence: CDR1 SGHVS, CDR2 FNYEAQ. V lost 1 base to trimming and J lost 4 bases; unmatched junction nucleotides: 5. The CDR3 totals 15 residues. CDR3 bases: TGTGCCAGCAGCTTAGGGACAGGGGTCGCATACGAGCAGTACTTC. Translation gives CASSLGTGVAYEQYF.

There are a few counts of this clone. V gene TRBV19 combines with J gene TRBJ1-3, with unresolved D. V lost 7 bases and J 4 bases, leaving 8 bases between the germline ends. CDR3 length equals 12 residues. Germline CDR1 LNHDA, CDR2 SQIVND (reference sequence). CDR3 in amino acids: CASTEGGNTIYF. As DNA, the CDR3 is TGTGCCAGTACTGAAGGGGGAAACACCATATATTTT. The full variable domain, its missing parts supplied by reference TRBV19 and TRBJ1-3, is DGGITQSPKYLFRKEGQNVTLSCEQNLNHDAMYWYRQDPGQGLRLIYYSQIVNDFQKGDIAEGYSVSREKKESFPLTVTSAQKNPTAFYLCASTEGGNTIYFGEGSWLTVV.

This chain connects TRBV7-2 to TRBJ2-3; the D call may be TRBD1 or TRBD2 (5 bases each). Trimming shortened V by 2 bases and J by 6 bases, and 12 bases separated the two germline ends. In germline, CDR1 is SGHTA, CDR2 FQGNSA. This CDR3 is 14 amino acids long. The DNA of the CDR3 is TGTGCCAGCAGCTTAACGGGGCGAGGGGATACGCAGTATTTT. Translation: CASSLTGRGDTQYF.

V usage is TRBV5-1 and J usage is TRBJ1-4; D gene ambiguous. Trimming cost V 2 bases and J 2 bases, with 10 bases left between them. From germline, CDR1 is SGHRS and CDR2 YFSETQ. The CDR3 extends over 15 amino acids. CDR3 DNA sequence: TGCGCCAGCAGCTTAACCCGCCGGACTAATGAAAAACTGTTTTTT. This translates into CASSLTRRTNEKLFF.

The rearrangement uses TRBV7-9 and TRBJ2-3, with a tentative D call TRBD2 (6 bases). V lost 3 bases to trimming and J lost 0 bases, with 13 bases between them. Germline assignment: CDR1 SEHNR and CDR2 FQNEAQ (reference sequence). The CDR3 extends over 16 amino acids. The CDR3 DNA reads TGTGCCAGCAGCTTGCGGCGGGGTTCTAGCACAGATACGCAGTATTTT. It yields the protein CASSLRRGSSTDTQYF. The variable domain in full, with the rest retrieved from reference TRBV7-9 and TRBJ2-3, is DTGVSQNPRHKITKRGQNVTFRCDPISEHNRLYWYRQTLGQGPEFLTYFQNEAQLEKSRLLSDRFSAERPKGSFSTLEIQRTEQGDSAMYLCASSLRRGSSTDTQYFGPGTRLTVL.

This rearrangement joins TRBV7-6 to TRBJ1-1; D is ambiguous. The length of the CDR3 is 15 residues. The germline V and J ends were trimmed by 1 base and 0 bases, with 9 bases remaining between them. Germline V CDR1 and CDR2: SGHVS, FNYEAQ. Here the CDR3 DNA reads TGTGCCAGCAGCTTAGATGGAGGGATGAACACTGAAGCTTTCTTT. Residues: CASSLDGGMNTEAFF.

The chain employs TRBV29-1 and TRBJ2-3; possibly TRBD2 for D (7 bases). V lost 4 bases, J lost 8 bases, and 13 bases lay in between. CDR1 and CDR2 from the germline V gene are SQVTM and ANQGSEA. CDR3 size: 12 residues. This chain's CDR3 is CSVGQGRGTQYF. DNA for the CDR3: TGCAGCGTTGGGCAGGGGAGGGGTACGCAGTATTTT.

This chain connects TRBV5-1 to TRBJ2-1, with 12 bases lining up with TRBD1. CDR3 length equals 14 residues. Germline V gene data show CDR1 as SGHRS and CDR2 as YFSETQ. V was clipped by 4 bases and J by 9 bases; unmatched bases: 5. This CDR3 reads CASSKGQGAGEQFF. In nucleotides, the CDR3 is TGCGCCAGCAGCAAGGGACAGGGGGCGGGTGAGCAGTTCTTC. The full variable domain, with the rest looked up from reference TRBV5-1 and TRBJ2-1, is KAGVTQTPRYLIKTRGQQVTLSCSPISGHRSVSWYQQTPGQGLQFLFEYFSETQRNKGNFPGRFSGRQFSNSRSEMNVSTLELGDSALYLCASSKGQGAGEQFFGPGTRLTVL.

The gene calls are TRBV28 and TRBJ2-7; maybe TRBD2 (6 bases). CDR1 is MDHEN and CDR2 is SYDVKM in the germline V gene. V was cut by 6 bases and J by 7 bases, with 22 bases left in between. There are 15 residues in the CDR3. CDR3 sequence reads: CASSFGGTLLWEQYF. The CDR3 DNA reads as TGTGCCAGCAGCTTCGGGGGAACCCTCCTATGGGAGCAGTACTTC.

The V call is TRBV7-6, the J call TRBJ2-1; unclear D gene. Trimming took off 7 bases at V and 0 bases at J, with 13 bases between the two ends. The CDR3 covers 15 residues. Germline V CDR1 and CDR2: SGHVS, FNYEAQ. The CDR3, as DNA: TGTGCCAGCACCCCGGACCGGAGCTCCTACAATGAGCAGTTCTTC. It is translated as CASTPDRSSYNEQFF.

The rearrangement links TRBV6-5 to TRBJ2-5, with D unclear. Germline CDR1 reads MNHEY; CDR2 reads SVGAGI. V was trimmed by 6 bases and J by 5 bases, leaving 16 bases between them. CDR3 length equals 14 residues. The CDR3 here is CASSPTPVGETQYF. CDR3 bases: TGTGCCAGCAGCCCGACCCCGGTGGGGGAGACCCAGTACTTC.

In its sample, this clone was seen once. This chain links TRBV7-9 with TRBJ2-7; no definite D call. CDR1 and CDR2 from the germline V gene are SEHNR and FQNEAQ (reference sequence). Trimming left V 0 bases short and J 2 bases short, with 11 bases between. The CDR3 has 15 amino acids. CDR3 DNA: TGTGCCAGCAGCTTAGCTTTAGGTAGGACCTACGAGCAGTACTTC. Translated: CASSLALGRTYEQYF.

The gene calls are TRBV7-2 and TRBJ1-4; D is undetermined. V lost 7 bases to trimming and J lost 5 bases, with 17 bases between them. CDR3 length: 15 residues. The germline gives CDR1 SGHTA, CDR2 FQGNSA. The CDR3 DNA sequence: TGTGCCAGCACCGTAAGTTCCGGGCGAAATGAAAAACTGTTTTTT. Protein: CASTVSSGRNEKLFF.

J is TRBJ2-3 and V is TRBV9; no clear D gene. The V and J ends lost 2 bases and 0 bases respectively, with 4 bases between them. The V gene's germline CDR1 is SGDLS and CDR2 YYNGEE. The CDR3 sequence is 13 residues long. CDR3 nucleotides: TGTGCCAGCAGCGTGTTAAGCACAGATACGCAGTATTTT. Residues: CASSVLSTDTQYF.

The chain uses TRBV29-1 and TRBJ2-3, with 7 bases aligning to TRBD1. Germline CDR1 reads SQVTM; CDR2 reads ANQGSEA. J lost 1 base, V lost 6 bases, and 7 bases had no gene match. The CDR3 has 14 amino acids. As DNA, the CDR3 is TGCAGCGTAGTTTATACAGGGGGCACAGATACGCAGTATTTT. This sequence encodes CSVVYTGGTDTQYF.

The gene calls are TRBV27 and TRBJ1-2; perhaps TRBD1 as D (6 bases). The germline V gene encodes CDR1 MNHEY and CDR2 SMNVEV (reference sequence). This CDR3 is 14 amino acids long. The V end lost 6 bases, the J end lost 8 bases, and 19 bases lay between the germline ends. CDR3: CASSSHLQGSGYTF. In nucleotides, the CDR3 is TGTGCCAGCAGCAGCCATTTACAGGGTTCCGGCTACACCTTC.

A single count supports this clone. The rearrangement joins TRBV10-2 to TRBJ1-2, with unresolved D. The V end was cut by 4 bases, the J end by 8 bases, with 11 bases between. This CDR3 is 12 amino acids long. Germline lookup yields CDR1 WSHSY and CDR2 SAAADI. In DNA, the CDR3 is TGCGCCAGCAGTGGATCCTTCGGGGGCTACACCTTC. It codes for CASSGSFGGYTF.

In this sample, this clone turned up a few times. This rearrangement joins TRBV5-1 to TRBJ2-7; no reliable D call. The CDR3 length is 16 residues. Germline V gives CDR1 SGHRS, CDR2 YFSETQ. V was cut by 4 bases and J by 0 bases, with 17 bases left in between. For the CDR3, the DNA is TGCGCCAGCAGCCGGCAAGGGTCAGCCTTCTCCTACGAGCAGTACTTC. This encodes CASSRQGSAFSYEQYF.

V usage is TRBV5-6 and J usage is TRBJ1-3; TRBD1 aligns across 8 bases. The V and J ends lost 4 bases and 4 bases, in that order; junction bases with no gene match: 19. The CDR3 sequence is 19 residues long. Germline CDR1 reads SGHDT; CDR2 reads YYEEEE. The CDR3 loop reads CASSPGTGPSGKSGNTIYF. CDR3 DNA sequence: TGTGCCAGCAGCCCCGGGACAGGCCCCTCCGGGAAATCAGGAAACACCATATATTTT.

This clone appeared once. J is TRBJ1-1 and V is TRBV11-2; no clear D. The germline V and J ends were trimmed by 5 bases and 4 bases, with 14 bases remaining between them. Germline V gene data show CDR1 as SGHAT and CDR2 as FQNNGV. This CDR3 has 14 residues. This chain's CDR3 is CASSPGIRGTEAFF. The DNA for the CDR3 is TGTGCCAGCAGCCCCGGGATACGGGGCACTGAAGCTTTCTTT.

This clone came up once. CDR3 region: CACVGIRTGELFF. For the CDR3, the DNA is TGTGCCTGCGTCGGGATCCGCACCGGGGAGCTGTTTTTT. The V gene is TRBV7-8, the J gene TRBJ2-2; D may be TRBD2 (5 bases). Germline V gene sequence: CDR1 SGHVS, CDR2 FQNEAQ. Trimming removed 11 bases at V and 4 bases at J, with 14 bases between. The CDR3 is 13 amino acids. Combining the CDR3 with reference TRBV7-8 and TRBJ2-2 gives the whole variable domain GAGVSQSPRYKVAKRGQDVALRCDPISGHVSLFWYQQALGQGPEFLTYFQNEAQLDKSGLPSDRFFAERPEGSVSTLKIQRTQQEDSAVYLCACVGIRTGELFFGEGSRLTVL.

About this clone itself: The germline gene is not matched at one end of the junction; a read error may be the cause. This chain connects TRBV7-7 to TRBJ2-1; a possible D gene is TRBD1 (5 bases). The CDR3 is 13 amino acids. CDR1 and CDR2 (germline): SSHAT, FNYEAQ (reference sequence). The CDR3 is CASSLDSYNEQFF. CDR3 coding DNA: TGTGCTAGCAGCTTAGACAGCTACAATGAGCAGTTCTTC.

The V gene is TRBV5-1, the J gene TRBJ2-7; TRBD1 might be the D (6 bases). CDR3 length equals 13 residues. With 4 bases removed from V and 6 bases from J, the gap between germline ends came to 14 bases. The germline V gene encodes CDR1 SGHRS and CDR2 YFSETQ. In DNA form, the CDR3 reads TGCGCCAGCAGCCCTAGTGGGGGCTTCGAGCAGTACTTC. Encoded protein: CASSPSGGFEQYF.

There are a few counts of this clone. The V and J genes are TRBV4-1 and TRBJ2-7, with a weak D call TRBD2 (5 bases). The CDR3 totals 18 residues. V was cut by 4 bases and J by 2 bases, with 24 bases left in between. Germline V lookup: CDR1 MGHRA, CDR2 YSYEKL. CDR3 sequence (DNA): TGCGCCAGCAGCCTCCATCCAGAGAGGGAAGGGAGCGCCTACGAGCAGTACTTC. Translated, it gives CASSLHPEREGSAYEQYF.

This chain connects TRBV27 to TRBJ2-7, with unresolved D. CDR3 size: 13 residues. Deletions cut 2 bases from V and 6 bases from J, with 11 bases between. Germline lookup yields CDR1 MNHEY and CDR2 SMNVEV (reference sequence). CDR3 DNA sequence: TGTGCCAGCAGTTTAGAGGAATCGGCCGAGCAGTACTTC. This translates into CASSLEESAEQYF.

The chain couples TRBV27 to TRBJ1-2; D remains unclear. This CDR3 has 13 amino acids. V dropped 5 bases and J dropped 7 bases, with 14 bases sitting between them. Germline V gene data show CDR1 as MNHEY and CDR2 as SMNVEV (reference sequence). The CDR3 is CASSPKGPGGYTF. CDR3 bases: TGTGCCAGCAGTCCCAAGGGTCCGGGTGGCTACACCTTC.

This rearrangement joins TRBV5-1 to TRBJ2-7, with D maybe TRBD1 (5 bases). Germline V gene sequence: CDR1 SGHRS, CDR2 YFSETQ. Between the trimmed V and J ends, which lost 0 bases and 2 bases, there was a span of 9 bases. The CDR3 sequence is 14 residues long. For the CDR3, the DNA is TGCGCCAGCAGCTTGGTGCAGGGTACCTACGAGCAGTACTTC. Amino acids: CASSLVQGTYEQYF.

The chain is built from TRBV2 and TRBJ1-6; weak D call: TRBD1 (5 bases). CDR1 and CDR2 from the germline V gene are SNHLY and FYNNEI. V lost 6 bases, J lost 4 bases, and 7 bases lay in between. The CDR3 length is 13 residues. DNA of the CDR3: TGTGCCAGCAGACAGGTTTATAATTCACCCCTCCACTTT. Encoded protein: CASRQVYNSPLHF.

This clone was recorded a few times. The rearrangement links TRBV5-6 to TRBJ2-2, with D possibly called TRBD1 or TRBD2 (5 bases each). This CDR3 has 13 amino acids. Germline-derived CDR1 and CDR2 are SGHDT and YYEEEE. Trimming cost V 4 bases and J 13 bases, with 17 bases left between them. The CDR3 DNA is TGTGCCAGCAGCCTCCGCCAGGGACGAGGGCTGTTTTTT. Translated: CASSLRQGRGLFF.